The 25 T cell receptor beta chains reported below all come from one sample, sequenced in a study of response to subunit inactivated influenza vaccine. TCRdb independently ran MiXCR on the RT-PCR reads; one entry per CDR3 protein. The sample has about 190,000 distinct CDR3 sequences; approximately 15% are singletons. Source: CD8+ T cells sorted from PBMCs, taken more than 4 days after vaccination. The receptor source for this set is a man aged 45-60 years who received an inactivated influenza vaccine.

The V and J genes are TRBV3-1 and TRBJ2-1, with 7 positions matching TRBD2. J lost 0 bases, V lost 1 base, and 6 bases had no gene match. This CDR3 contains 17 residues. The germline gives CDR1 LGHDT, CDR2 YNNKEL (reference sequence). The CDR3 nucleotides read TGTGCCAGCAGCCAAGTGCTAGCGGAGTCCTCCTACAATGAGCAGTTCTTC. Its protein product is CASSQVLAESSYNEQFF.

This clonotype was seen only a few times. The V call is TRBV28, the J call TRBJ2-7; D is possibly TRBD1 (6 bases). Germline CDR1 and CDR2: MDHEN and SYDVKM. CDR3 length: 15 amino acids. V was clipped by 6 bases and J by 0 bases, with 15 bases between them. In DNA, the CDR3 is TGTGCCAGCAGCCCCGACAGGATGAGCTCCTACGAGCAGTACTTC. It translates to CASSPDRMSSYEQYF.

The chain has TRBV4-1 and TRBJ2-1, with a weak D call TRBD2 (6 bases). The CDR3 extends over 16 amino acids. Germline values: CDR1 MGHRA, CDR2 YSYEKL. The V end was cut by 3 bases, the J end by 0 bases, with 12 bases between. CDR3 in amino acids: CASSQGEGGSYNEQFF. Written as DNA, the CDR3 is TGCGCCAGCAGCCAGGGAGAGGGAGGCTCCTACAATGAGCAGTTCTTC.

This clonotype was detected only a few times. The chain couples TRBV2 to TRBJ2-5; D unresolved. Germline values: CDR1 SNHLY, CDR2 FYNNEI. Trimming left V 2 bases short and J 7 bases short, with 11 bases between. The CDR3 covers 13 residues. DNA for the CDR3: TGTGCCAGCAGTGAATGGCGGCGGCGGACCCAGTACTTC. Residues: CASSEWRRRTQYF.

This clonotype appeared a few times. J is TRBJ2-1 and V is TRBV4-3; no definite D call. Between the trimmed V and J ends, which lost 0 bases and 9 bases, there was a span of 12 bases. This CDR3 contains 14 residues. Germline lookup yields CDR1 LGHNA and CDR2 YSLEER. The CDR3 nucleotides are TGCGCCAGCAGCCAAGATACACTTGTAGGTGAGCAGTTCTTC. Protein sequence: CASSQDTLVGEQFF.

This clonotype was seen repeatedly, ten times or more. The rearrangement joins TRBV6-1 to TRBJ2-2; D uncertain. Germline CDR1 and CDR2: MNHNS and SASEGT. The CDR3 length is 15 residues. V was shortened by 5 bases and J by 5 bases, with 15 bases between the two germline ends. CDR3 in DNA: TGTGCCAGCAGTCCACTGAATGCTGGAACCGGGGAGCTGTTTTTT. Its protein product is CASSPLNAGTGELFF.

In DNA form, the CDR3 reads TGTGCCAGCACTCCCGGCCTCTTTGTGAAGCAGTTCTTC. As protein: CASTPGLFVKQFF. The chain joins TRBV6-2 or TRBV6-3 to TRBJ2-1, with no clear D. V lost 7 bases, J lost 11 bases, and 18 bases lay in between. This CDR3 spans 13 amino acids. Germline loops: CDR1 MNHEY, CDR2 SVGEGT.

The chain couples TRBV9 to TRBJ2-2; weak D call: TRBD2 (7 bases). Trimming shortened V by 4 bases and J by 5 bases, and 24 bases separated the two germline ends. Germline-derived CDR1 and CDR2 are SGDLS and YYNGEE. The CDR3 contains 18 residues. DNA of the CDR3: TGTGCCAGCAGCCGAGGGGGGACTACCGGGAGAAAAACCGGGGAGCTGTTTTTT. It yields the protein CASSRGGTTGRKTGELFF. Full variable domain (remainder filled in from reference TRBV9 and TRBJ2-2): DSGVTQTPKHLITATGQRVTLRCSPRSGDLSVYWYQQSLDQGLQFLIQYYNGEERAKGNILERFSAQQFPDLHSELNLSSLELGDSALYFCASSRGGTTGRKTGELFFGEGSRLTVL.

CDR3 residues: CASSQGATYEQYF. CDR3 sequence (DNA): TGTGCCAGCAGCCAGGGGGCGACCTACGAGCAGTACTTC. The chain has TRBV7-9 and TRBJ2-7; 8 positions agree with TRBD1. The CDR3 extends over 13 amino acids. Trimming cost V 5 bases and J 2 bases; bases outside gene matches: 2. Germline V gene lookup returns CDR1 SEHNR and CDR2 FQNEAQ (reference sequence).

This clonotype was found a few times. The chain employs TRBV6-1 and TRBJ1-6; D is possibly TRBD1 (5 bases). V gave up 6 bases and J gave up 6 bases, with 9 bases separating them. The CDR3 loop spans 13 amino acids. The germline gives CDR1 MNHNS, CDR2 SASEGT. CDR3 sequence (DNA): TGTGCCAGCAGCCCGGGGCTTAATTCACCCCTCCACTTT. The encoded protein is CASSPGLNSPLHF.

This clonotype turned up a few times. The genes are TRBV21-1 and TRBJ2-2; TRBD1 was called by the table and not checked on the DNA. TRBV21-1 is a documented pseudogene. CDR3 size: 18 residues. As DNA, the CDR3 is TGTGCCAGCAGCAATTCCAGGGTGTCCGATGGGAGCACCGGGGAGCTGTTTTTT. Protein product: CASSNSRVSDGSTGELFF.

This clonotype was picked up many times. The chain joins TRBV4-2 to TRBJ2-7; 10 nucleotides align to TRBD2. The CDR3 is 18 residues long. CDR1 and CDR2 (germline): LGHNA, YNFKEQ. The V and J ends lost 2 bases and 2 bases, in that order; junction bases with no gene match: 12. In DNA, the CDR3 is TGTGCCAGCAGCCAATACGGACAGGGAAGCGGGGGGGCCTACGAGCAGTACTTC. Residues: CASSQYGQGSGGAYEQYF.

This clonotype was detected many times. The V call is TRBV11-3, the J call TRBJ2-2, with D tentatively TRBD1 (6 bases). The germline V gene has CDR1 SGHNT and CDR2 YENEEA. With 5 bases removed from V and 6 bases from J, the gap between germline ends came to 10 bases. This CDR3 is 13 amino acids long. In DNA, the CDR3 is TGTGCCAGCAGCCTGAGGGGGTCCGGGGAGCTGTTTTTT. Its translation is CASSLRGSGELFF. Drawing the rest from reference TRBV11-3 and TRBJ2-2, the complete variable domain is EAGVVQSPRYKIIEKKQPVAFWCNPISGHNTLYWYLQNLGQGPELLIRYENEEAVDDSQLPKDRFSAERLKGVDSTLKIQPAELGDSAVYLCASSLRGSGELFFGEGSRLTVL.

The V call is TRBV27, the J call TRBJ2-1; no reliable D call. Germline V gives CDR1 MNHEY, CDR2 SMNVEV (reference sequence). This CDR3 is built from 13 residues. Trimming took 2 bases from V and 9 from J, leaving 11 bases between them. CDR3 in DNA: TGTGCCAGCAGTTTAGGGTCTCTCGGTGAGCAGTTCTTC. Translating gives CASSLGSLGEQFF.

There are a few counts of this clonotype. The rearrangement links TRBV7-7 to TRBJ2-3; D remains unclear. From germline, CDR1 is SSHAT and CDR2 FNYEAQ (reference sequence). V was pared by 3 bases and J by 0 bases, with 4 bases between. This CDR3 contains 13 residues. The CDR3 DNA is TGTGCCAGCAGCTTGCATAGCACAGATACGCAGTATTTT. Its translation is CASSLHSTDTQYF.

This clonotype occurred many times. The chain carries TRBV27 and TRBJ1-1; D not resolved. Per the germline V gene, CDR1 is MNHEY and CDR2 is SMNVEV (reference sequence). The CDR3 extends over 15 amino acids. V shed 3 bases and J shed 2 bases, with 13 bases lying between them. This chain's CDR3 is CASSLSGTANTEAFF. For the CDR3, the DNA is TGTGCCAGCAGTTTGTCCGGCACAGCCAACACTGAAGCTTTCTTT.

This clonotype was seen only a few times. The chain links TRBV27 to TRBJ2-3; D is ambiguous. Trimming removed 2 bases from V and 0 bases from J, with 9 bases in between. The germline CDR1 and CDR2 sequences are MNHEY and SMNVEV (reference sequence). The CDR3 sequence is 15 residues long. CDR3 sequence reads: CASSLEAASTDTQYF. In DNA form, the CDR3 reads TGTGCCAGCAGTTTAGAGGCGGCTAGCACAGATACGCAGTATTTT.

The V call is TRBV9, the J call TRBJ2-3; D unclear. Germline V CDR1 and CDR2: SGDLS, YYNGEE. The CDR3 is 13 residues long. The germline V and J ends were trimmed by 4 bases and 1 base, with 7 bases remaining between them. CDR3 coding DNA: TGTGCCAGCAGCCCCTACCGCACAGATACGCAGTATTTT. Its protein product is CASSPYRTDTQYF.

J is TRBJ2-1 and V is TRBV7-3, with a tentative D call TRBD2 (6 bases). The CDR3 loop spans 15 amino acids. CDR1 SGHTA and CDR2 FQGTGA come from the germline V gene. Trimming removed 4 bases at V and 0 bases at J, with 10 bases between. The CDR3 reads CASSSVLASYNEQFF. The CDR3 DNA sequence: TGTGCCAGCAGCTCTGTACTAGCCTCCTACAATGAGCAGTTCTTC.

The rearrangement uses TRBV12-3 or TRBV12-4 and TRBJ2-7; D gene ambiguous. V was clipped by 4 bases and J by 2 bases, with 18 bases between them. The CDR3 runs to 16 residues. CDR3 residues: CASSSRASRPTYEQYF. The DNA of the CDR3 is TGTGCCAGCAGTTCCCGGGCGTCACGTCCAACCTACGAGCAGTACTTC.

In its sample, this clonotype was seen a few times. The chain uses TRBV19 and TRBJ2-7; the D is unclear. Germline-derived CDR1 and CDR2 are LNHDA and SQIVND (reference sequence). This CDR3 comprises 13 residues. Trimming pared 3 bases from V and 3 bases from J, leaving 9 bases between. CDR3 coding DNA: TGTGCCAGTAGTATGGTACAGAACTACGAGCAGTACTTC. It specifies CASSMVQNYEQYF.

This clonotype was detected only a few times. A much larger clone differs from this one at a single base, so this may be a read error. The chain links TRBV28 to TRBJ2-5; no firm D call. The V gene lost 7 bases and the J gene lost 3 bases, with 36 bases spanning the gap. The germline CDR1 and CDR2 sequences are MDHEN and SYDVKM. The CDR3 spans 21 residues. The CDR3: CASIKPPRMRPDSTSKETQYF. CDR3 bases: TGTGCCAGCATCAAGCCTCCGCGGATGCGGCCTGACTCTACCTCCAAAGAGACCCAGTACTTC.

Only a few counts were recorded for this clonotype. This chain joins TRBV19 and TRBJ2-1; TRBD1 aligns across 7 bases. The ends lost 7 bases at V and 3 bases at J; junction bases unmatched: 3. CDR1 and CDR2 (germline): LNHDA, SQIVND (reference sequence). The CDR3 contains 13 residues. This CDR3 is CASTRQGYNEQFF. In DNA form, the CDR3 reads TGTGCCAGTACCAGACAGGGCTACAATGAGCAGTTCTTC.

The V and J genes are TRBV28 and TRBJ2-1; the match to TRBD2 covers 9 bases. This CDR3 is built from 15 residues. Germline CDR1 MDHEN, CDR2 SYDVKM. J gave up 2 bases and V 2 bases, and 1 base lay outside the gene matches. As DNA, the CDR3 is TGTGCCAGCAGTTTACAGCGGGGGGCCTACAATGAGCAGTTCTTC. It encodes CASSLQRGAYNEQFF.

This chain connects TRBV4-1 to TRBJ2-7; 7 bases are shared with TRBD1. The CDR3 loop spans 15 amino acids. V trimming: 0 bases; J trimming: 5 bases; junction bases outside the gene matches: 7. Germline CDR1 and CDR2: MGHRA and YSYEKL. The DNA of the CDR3 is TGCGCCAGCAGCCAAGATCCAGGGGGATTGGACGAGCAGTACTTC. Amino acid sequence: CASSQDPGGLDEQYF.